This T cell receptor beta chain was profiled in a study of blood T cell repertoires in COVID-19. Whole-study context: The United States, Italy and Spain provided the acute and convalescent COVID-19 samples. The analysed material was cDNA or gDNA that came from T cells, B-cell-depleted T cells, or PBMCs.

Sequenced by immunoSEQ multiplex PCR; TCRdb stores in-frame clones only, minus some. Among 70,000 to 85,000 clones listed, approximately 90% were seen once. The ends lost 4 bases at V and 2 bases at J; junction bases unmatched: 4. Germline values: CDR1 LGHDT, CDR2 YNNKEL (reference sequence). The CDR3 length is 14 residues. The chain employs TRBV3-1 (or the pseudogene TRBV3-2) and TRBJ2-5, with 7 bases that match TRBD1. This TCR derives from a woman aged 60-70 years with active COVID-19. Specimen: peripheral blood. The CDR3 nucleotides read TGTGCCAGCAGCCGGGGACAGTCACAAGAGACCCAGTACTTC. As protein: CASSRGQSQETQYF.